Following are 21 T cell receptor beta chains from one sample sequenced in a study of identical twins. TCRdb ran MiXCR on the 5' RACE reads and lists one entry per CDR3 protein. This sample has roughly 750,000 distinct CDR3 sequences, with less than 25% found just once. These data also formed part of another study, on T cells expressing NK-cell markers.

The sequenced sample consisted of PBMCs. The receptors here all came from a woman between 18 and 29 years old in good health.

This clonotype appeared many times. The V call is TRBV29-1, the J call TRBJ2-7; 12 nucleotides align to TRBD2. The CDR3 totals 14 residues. CDR1 and CDR2 (germline): SQVTM, ANQGSEA. V lost 6 bases to trimming and J lost 6 bases; unmatched junction nucleotides: 9. This CDR3 is CSVNPLAGGSEQYF. CDR3 in DNA: TGCAGCGTGAACCCACTAGCGGGAGGCTCCGAGCAGTACTTC.

This clonotype came up a few times. The chain has TRBV20-1 and TRBJ2-7; D may be TRBD1 or TRBD2 (5 bases each). Deletions cut 4 bases from V and 3 bases from J, with 19 bases between. Germline CDR1 and CDR2: DFQATT and SNEGSKA (reference sequence). CDR3 length equals 15 residues. CDR3 sequence reads: CSATRVRGGLYEQYF. CDR3 coding DNA: TGCAGTGCTACCAGGGTCCGCGGAGGTCTCTACGAGCAGTACTTC.

This clonotype appeared a few times. The chain couples TRBV9 to TRBJ2-7; D is undetermined. The length of the CDR3 is 13 residues. The V gene lost 3 bases and the J gene lost 7 bases, with 14 bases spanning the gap. Germline CDR1 is SGDLS and CDR2 is YYNGEE. The CDR3 DNA reads TGTGCCAGCAGCGCCCTTGCTCTGGGGGAGCAGTACTTC. This translates into CASSALALGEQYF.

This clonotype was seen many times. The chain uses TRBV10-1 and TRBJ2-1, with TRBD2 matching 8 bases. This CDR3 has 15 residues. Germline V gives CDR1 WNHNN, CDR2 SYGVQD (reference sequence). With 3 bases clipped from V and 8 bases from J, the junction kept 9 bases outside the gene matches. CDR3 loop: CASSDVSGGSHEQFF. For the CDR3, the DNA is TGCGCCAGCAGTGATGTGAGCGGGGGTTCCCATGAGCAGTTCTTC.

On this clonotype: Its ends do not fully match the called genes, so a read error is possible. The V gene is TRBV10-3, the J gene TRBJ2-7; D possibly corresponds to TRBD2 (5 bases). Germline values: CDR1 ENHRY, CDR2 SYGVKD. This CDR3 spans 14 amino acids. The CDR3 here is CAISHPGLSDEQYF. The CDR3 DNA sequence: TGTGCCATCAGTCACCCCGGACTCTCCGACGAGCAGTACTTC.

This clonotype was observed a handful of times. The chain uses TRBV7-2 and TRBJ2-7; TRBD2 aligns across 8 bases. The germline gives CDR1 SGHTA, CDR2 FQGNSA. With 7 bases clipped from V and 2 bases from J, the junction kept 7 bases outside the gene matches. The CDR3 totals 14 residues. This CDR3 is CASKRERGAYEQYF. CDR3 nucleotide sequence: TGTGCCAGCAAGCGGGAGAGGGGTGCCTACGAGCAGTACTTC.

This sequence joins TRBV7-2 and TRBJ2-5; no reliable D call. Germline V CDR1 and CDR2: SGHTA, FQGNSA. Trimming removed 2 bases from V and 2 bases from J, with 9 bases in between. This CDR3 has 14 residues. DNA for the CDR3: TGTGCCAGCAGCTTATTAAGTCTGCAAGAGACCCAGTACTTC. It yields the protein CASSLLSLQETQYF.

The CDR3 nucleotides are TGTGCCAGCAGTAAACCAGACGGCGGGAGTAACTACGAGCAGTACTTC. Residues: CASSKPDGGSNYEQYF. The chain is built from TRBV6-1 and TRBJ2-7, with 7 bases aligning to TRBD2. The CDR3 spans 16 residues. Germline assignment: CDR1 MNHNS and CDR2 SASEGT. The V segment lost 5 bases and the J segment 3 bases; nucleotides outside the gene matches: 13.

This clonotype was detected only a few times. This chain uses TRBV12-3 or TRBV12-4 with TRBJ2-3; D is unresolved. V was clipped by 3 bases and J by 6 bases, with 13 bases between them. The CDR3 consists of 14 residues. The CDR3: CASSFGIAGDTQYF. The CDR3 nucleotides are TGTGCCAGCAGTTTTGGAATAGCTGGGGATACGCAGTATTTT.

This clonotype was detected ten times or more. This chain links TRBV10-3 with TRBJ1-1; D gene uncertain. Germline assignment: CDR1 ENHRY and CDR2 SYGVKD. The germline V and J ends were trimmed by 5 bases and 6 bases, with 19 bases remaining between them. CDR3 length equals 15 residues. The CDR3 region is CAISNPRGSLAEAFF. The CDR3, as DNA: TGTGCCATCAGTAACCCCCGGGGAAGTCTGGCTGAAGCTTTCTTT.

This clonotype turned up a few times. The chain combines TRBV20-1 with TRBJ1-2; D is undetermined. Trimming took off 5 bases at V and 4 bases at J, with 11 bases between the two ends. The CDR3 has 12 residues. CDR1 is DFQATT and CDR2 is SNEGSKA in the germline V gene (reference sequence). This chain's CDR3 is CSAARWAYGYTF. CDR3 bases: TGCAGTGCTGCCCGCTGGGCCTATGGCTACACCTTC.

In this sample, this clonotype turned up many times. V gene TRBV12-3 or TRBV12-4 combines with J gene TRBJ2-4; D call uncertain. The V end was cut by 5 bases, the J end by 0 bases, with 14 bases between. The CDR3 has 16 amino acids. Written as DNA, the CDR3 is TGTGCCAGCAGTCCATCCCCGACCTTAGCCAAAAACATTCAGTACTTC. Protein: CASSPSPTLAKNIQYF.

This clonotype came up a few times. The chain employs TRBV7-8 and TRBJ1-2; a weak D match, TRBD1 (6 bases). The CDR3 has 13 amino acids. Germline V gene data show CDR1 as SGHVS and CDR2 as FQNEAQ. The V gene lost 5 bases and the J gene lost 4 bases, with 11 bases spanning the gap. The CDR3 here is CASSLRDIYGYTF. CDR3 nucleotides: TGTGCCAGCAGCCTCCGGGACATCTATGGCTACACCTTC.

This clonotype was seen only a few times. This chain uses TRBV20-1 with TRBJ2-4; no clear D gene. The CDR3 runs to 14 residues. The germline V and J ends were trimmed by 5 bases and 0 bases, with 11 bases remaining between them. Germline-derived CDR1 and CDR2 are DFQATT and SNEGSKA (reference sequence). The CDR3 DNA is TGCAGTGCTGGCCATAGTCTAGCCAAAAACATTCAGTACTTC. Protein: CSAGHSLAKNIQYF.

The gene calls are TRBV9 and TRBJ2-5; the D is unclear. The CDR3 contains 12 residues. V was pared by 4 bases and J by 6 bases, with 10 bases between. Germline lookup yields CDR1 SGDLS and CDR2 YYNGEE. The CDR3, as DNA: TGTGCCAGCAGCCCCGGTGGAAAGACCCAGTACTTC. Its translation: CASSPGGKTQYF.

This clonotype has only a few counts. The rearrangement links TRBV12-3 or TRBV12-4 to TRBJ1-5, with TRBD1 identical over 7 bases. The CDR3 runs 15 residues. Trimming at V came to 0 bases and at J to 4 bases, leaving 3 bases not matched to a gene. CDR3 nucleotides: TGTGCCAGCAGTTTAGCGGCAGGGGGAAATCAGCCCCAGCATTTT. It is translated as CASSLAAGGNQPQHF.

This clonotype turned up a few times. V usage is TRBV12-3 or TRBV12-4 and J usage is TRBJ2-2; TRBD2 matches at 12 bases. The CDR3 loop spans 15 amino acids. Trimming at V came to 6 bases and at J to 7 bases, leaving 6 bases not matched to a gene. CDR3 nucleotides: TGTGCCAGCAGCGCCCGACTAGCGGGAGTCGGGGAGCTGTTTTTT. This sequence encodes CASSARLAGVGELFF.

This clonotype has just a few counts. The J gene is TRBJ1-3, the V gene TRBV20-1; 9 bases match TRBD1. Germline V lookup: CDR1 DFQATT, CDR2 SNEGSKA (reference sequence). Losses at the gene ends were 5 bases for V and 2 bases for J; bases not matched to a gene: 4. The CDR3 spans 14 residues. CDR3 nucleotide sequence: TGCAGTGCTGATGACAGGGGGACTGGAAACACCATATATTTT. Amino acids: CSADDRGTGNTIYF.

There are many counts of this clonotype. This chain links TRBV12-3 or TRBV12-4 with TRBJ2-7; unclear D gene. The CDR3 runs to 14 residues. V lost 2 bases, J lost 3 bases, and 11 bases lay in between. The DNA of the CDR3 is TGTGCCAGCAGTTTACAAGGCAGGAGCTACGAGCAGTACTTC. It yields the protein CASSLQGRSYEQYF.

In its sample, this clonotype was seen many times. The J gene is TRBJ2-7, the V gene TRBV29-1; 7 nucleotides agree with TRBD1. J lost 3 bases, V lost 6 bases, and 17 bases had no gene match. This CDR3 comprises 16 residues. CDR1 and CDR2 from the germline V gene are SQVTM and ANQGSEA. The DNA of the CDR3 is TGCAGCGTCATAAAAAGGGACAGCCGAACCCTCTACGAGCAGTACTTC. Translation: CSVIKRDSRTLYEQYF.

This clonotype came up many times. The chain couples TRBV9 to TRBJ1-1; tentative D call: TRBD1 (6 bases). V lost 3 bases, J lost 7 bases, and 16 bases lay in between. The CDR3 is made up of 14 amino acids. Germline V gene data show CDR1 as SGDLS and CDR2 as YYNGEE. This chain's CDR3 is CASSGHRERGEAFF. Here the CDR3 DNA reads TGTGCCAGCAGCGGTCACAGGGAAAGGGGTGAAGCTTTCTTT.